This record concerns one T cell receptor (beta chain) sequence. Antigen: not known. This sample stems from a study of cytomegalovirus exposure and HLA in healthy donors. Study conclusions and caveats: Researchers catalogued under 200 TCR beta chains as cytomegalovirus-associated.

The CDR3 runs 12 residues. V was pared by 9 bases and J by 2 bases, with 10 bases between. Germline-derived CDR1 and CDR2 are MDHEN and SYDVKM. PCR was performed using 60 Vbeta and 13 Jbeta primers. Only in-frame clones appear in the TCRdb table, and some are missing; sequencing was by immunoSEQ multiplex PCR. This table holds fewer than 250,000 clones, around 76% found once. The receptor was isolated from a man aged 18 to 29 in good health and CMV-seronegative. This rearrangement joins TRBV28 to TRBJ1-2; D not certain. Material: PBMCs. The CDR3 sequence: CASNRRNYGYTF. The DNA of the CDR3 is TGTGCCAGTAATCGGCGGAACTATGGCTACACCTTC.